The 21 T cell receptor beta chains presented below share a single source sample, sequenced in a study of siplizumab effects on memory and regulatory T cells. Clones were read by immunoSEQ multiplex PCR, and TCRdb kept only the in-frame ones, dropping some. The profile shows around 100,000 clones, 80% to 95% of them singletons. Sequencing was performed on CD4+ T cells sorted from blood. All receptors come from a human donor in good health.

The rearrangement joins TRBV6-1 to TRBJ2-6, with D possibly being TRBD1 (6 bases). Germline CDR1 is MNHNS and CDR2 is SASEGT. Deletions cut 7 bases from V and 0 bases from J, with 10 bases between. This CDR3 has 15 residues. The CDR3 loop is CASIGGGSGANVLTF. CDR3 in DNA: TGTGCCAGCATAGGGGGTGGCTCTGGGGCCAACGTCCTGACTTTC.

This clone was seen a few times. The V gene is TRBV16, the J gene TRBJ1-1, with D unclear. This CDR3 is built from 14 residues. V was cut by 4 bases and J by 1 base, with 10 bases left in between. Per the germline V gene, CDR1 is KGHSY and CDR2 is FQNENV. The CDR3 DNA reads TGTGCCAGCAGCCTAACCCACGCGAACACTGAAGCTTTCTTT. Amino acid sequence: CASSLTHANTEAFF.

The rearrangement joins TRBV19 to TRBJ2-7; D possibly matches TRBD1 or TRBD2 (5 bases each). The CDR3 is 16 amino acids. V lost 7 bases to trimming and J lost 0 bases, with 19 bases between them. The V gene's germline CDR1 is LNHDA and CDR2 SQIVND (reference sequence). CDR3 loop: CASTPSGQGLSYEQYF. CDR3 nucleotides: TGTGCCAGTACCCCATCGGGGCAGGGCCTCTCCTACGAGCAGTACTTC.

The chain couples TRBV5-1 to TRBJ2-2, with 11 bases matching TRBD1. Germline V gives CDR1 SGHRS, CDR2 YFSETQ. V lost 8 bases to trimming and J lost 5 bases; unmatched junction nucleotides: 8. There are 15 residues in the CDR3. CDR3 coding DNA: TGCGCCAGGCACCCCCGGGACAGGGGGACCGGGGAGCTGTTTTTT. It specifies CARHPRDRGTGELFF.

This rearrangement joins TRBV4-2 to TRBJ1-1; TRBD1 matches 9 bases. The V and J ends lost 5 bases and 1 base, in that order; junction bases with no gene match: 5. This CDR3 is built from 15 residues. The germline V gene encodes CDR1 LGHNA and CDR2 YNFKEQ. This CDR3 reads CASSSRDRANTEAFF. DNA for the CDR3: TGTGCCAGCAGCTCCCGGGACAGGGCGAACACTGAAGCTTTCTTT.

The genes are TRBV12-5 and TRBJ2-2; a weak D match, TRBD1 (6 bases). Trimming shortened V by 3 bases and J by 7 bases, and 18 bases separated the two germline ends. The CDR3 has 16 residues. Germline V CDR1 and CDR2: LGHNT, FRNRAP. The CDR3 protein is CASGFITQGILGELFF. CDR3 bases: TGTGCTAGTGGTTTTATTACACAGGGTATACTCGGGGAGCTGTTTTTT.

Concerning this clone itself: A junction end diverges from the germline sequence, so it may reflect a read error. J is TRBJ2-7 and V is TRBV10-3; D gene unclear. Germline-derived CDR1 and CDR2 are ENHRY and SYGVKD. This CDR3 comprises 15 residues. CDR3 bases: TGTGCCATCAGTGAGCCCGCCTCGGCCTCCTACGAGCAGTGCTTC. This encodes CAISEPASASYEQCF.

The gene calls are TRBV6-5 and TRBJ2-4, with unresolved D. Trimming stripped 0 bases from V and 0 bases from J, with 6 bases between. The germline V gene has CDR1 MNHEY and CDR2 SVGAGI. This CDR3 has 15 amino acids. CDR3 loop: CASSYSTIAKNIQYF. The CDR3, as DNA: TGTGCCAGCAGTTACTCTACGATAGCCAAAAACATTCAGTACTTC.

The chain joins TRBV11-3 to TRBJ1-1, with D possibly matching TRBD1 (6 bases). The CDR3 has 12 amino acids. The V gene's germline CDR1 is SGHNT and CDR2 YENEEA. V was trimmed by 5 bases and J by 10 bases, leaving 14 bases between them. This CDR3 reads CASSQEGESAFF. DNA of the CDR3: TGTGCCAGCAGCCAAGAGGGGGAATCAGCTTTCTTT.

The rearrangement links TRBV2 to TRBJ1-1; TRBD1 might be the D (5 bases). Germline loops: CDR1 SNHLY, CDR2 FYNNEI. This CDR3 region has 13 residues. V was cut by 11 bases and J by 1 base, with 14 bases left in between. The CDR3 is CAGDRGGNTEAFF. As DNA, the CDR3 is TGTGCCGGGGATCGCGGGGGGAACACTGAAGCTTTCTTT.

The chain joins TRBV5-1 to TRBJ1-2; D not resolved. V was pared by 0 bases and J by 7 bases, with 10 bases between. The germline V gene encodes CDR1 SGHRS and CDR2 YFSETQ. This CDR3 has 13 amino acids. The CDR3 spells CASSLAGRSGYTF. As DNA, the CDR3 is TGCGCCAGCAGCTTGGCCGGGAGAAGTGGCTACACCTTC.

The genes are TRBV7-8 and TRBJ2-7, with a weak D call TRBD2 (5 bases). The V and J ends lost 4 bases and 12 bases respectively, with 13 bases between them. Germline CDR1 and CDR2: SGHVS and FQNEAQ. CDR3 length equals 11 residues. In nucleotides, the CDR3 is TGTGCCAGCAGCTACGGACTGGGAGCGTACTTC. Protein: CASSYGLGAYF.

V and J are TRBV28 and TRBJ2-7; possibly TRBD1 for D (5 bases). Germline-derived CDR1 and CDR2 are MDHEN and SYDVKM. The CDR3 sequence is 14 residues long. V lost 8 bases and J lost 1, with 15 bases in between. CDR3 residues: CASGPYQGSYEQYF. The CDR3 region has the DNA TGTGCCAGCGGTCCCTATCAGGGATCCTACGAGCAGTACTTC.

The J gene is TRBJ2-2, the V gene TRBV25-1; 7 positions agree with TRBD2. CDR1 is MGHDK, CDR2 SYGVNS, per germline. V shed 3 bases, J shed 6 bases, and the junction held 10 bases outside the gene matches. CDR3 length: 16 amino acids. The chain's CDR3 is CASSDKGLWSSGELFF. The DNA of the CDR3 is TGTGCCAGCAGTGATAAGGGACTATGGTCATCCGGGGAGCTGTTTTTT.

The chain links TRBV30 to TRBJ2-1, with D possibly being TRBD2 (5 bases). The V and J ends lost 2 bases and 6 bases respectively, with 11 bases between them. CDR1 GTSNPN and CDR2 SVGIG come from the germline V gene (reference sequence). This CDR3 comprises 13 residues. The CDR3 loop is CAWSLSEGNEQFF. The CDR3 DNA is TGTGCCTGGAGTTTGAGTGAGGGCAATGAGCAGTTCTTC. The variable domain in full, completed from reference TRBV30 and TRBJ2-1, reads SQTIHQWPATLVQPVGSPLSLECTVEGTSNPNLYWYRQAAGRGLQLLFYSVGIGQISSEVPQNLSASRPQDRQFILSSKKLLLSDSGFYLCAWSLSEGNEQFFGPGTRLTVL.

The chain joins TRBV27 to TRBJ2-1; a weak D match, TRBD1 (5 bases). CDR1 and CDR2 (germline): MNHEY, SMNVEV (reference sequence). The V end was cut by 0 bases, the J end by 4 bases, with 10 bases between. The CDR3 runs to 15 residues. For the CDR3, the DNA is TGTGCCAGCAGTTTATCAGGGGCGTTGTACAATGAGCAGTTCTTC. Protein product: CASSLSGALYNEQFF.

The chain couples TRBV7-2 to TRBJ2-1; D is uncertain. CDR3 length equals 17 residues. Trimming stripped 1 base from V and 0 bases from J, with 13 bases between. Germline values: CDR1 SGHTA, CDR2 FQGNSA. In DNA form, the CDR3 reads TGTGCCAGCAGCTTAGTATTTGGTGGCAGCTCCTACAATGAGCAGTTCTTC. This translates into CASSLVFGGSSYNEQFF.

The chain employs TRBV28 and TRBJ1-2, with D tentatively TRBD1 (5 bases). The germline V and J ends were trimmed by 8 bases and 6 bases, with 28 bases remaining between them. Germline V lookup: CDR1 MDHEN, CDR2 SYDVKM. CDR3 length equals 17 residues. CDR3 sequence reads: CASGGRGGSSKIDGYTF. In DNA, the CDR3 is TGTGCCAGCGGTGGTCGGGGGGGTAGCTCGAAAATAGATGGCTACACCTTC.

This clone was recorded only once. The rearrangement joins TRBV5-1 to TRBJ2-7; 9 bases fit TRBD2. This CDR3 has 15 residues. Germline V lookup: CDR1 SGHRS, CDR2 YFSETQ. The ends lost 0 bases at V and 0 bases at J; junction bases unmatched: 1. CDR3 residues: CASSLVSGSSYEQYF. The DNA of the CDR3 is TGCGCCAGCAGCTTGGTTAGCGGGAGCTCCTACGAGCAGTACTTC.

This clone was found once. The chain links TRBV27 to TRBJ2-4; no firm D call. This CDR3 has 15 residues. The V end was cut by 5 bases, the J end by 4 bases, with 15 bases between. The germline CDR1 and CDR2 sequences are MNHEY and SMNVEV (reference sequence). The CDR3 DNA reads as TGTGCCAGCAGTAATTCGTGGGCGGAGAAAAACATTCAGTACTTC. Amino acids: CASSNSWAEKNIQYF.

The chain uses TRBV28 and TRBJ2-3; TRBD1 matches at 10 bases. CDR3 length: 15 residues. The V segment lost 2 bases and the J segment 5 bases; nucleotides outside the gene matches: 4. Per germline, CDR1 MDHEN and CDR2 SYDVKM. Written as DNA, the CDR3 is TGTGCCAGCAGTTTACCGGGACAGGGGCGAGATACGCAGTATTTT. Translated: CASSLPGQGRDTQYF.